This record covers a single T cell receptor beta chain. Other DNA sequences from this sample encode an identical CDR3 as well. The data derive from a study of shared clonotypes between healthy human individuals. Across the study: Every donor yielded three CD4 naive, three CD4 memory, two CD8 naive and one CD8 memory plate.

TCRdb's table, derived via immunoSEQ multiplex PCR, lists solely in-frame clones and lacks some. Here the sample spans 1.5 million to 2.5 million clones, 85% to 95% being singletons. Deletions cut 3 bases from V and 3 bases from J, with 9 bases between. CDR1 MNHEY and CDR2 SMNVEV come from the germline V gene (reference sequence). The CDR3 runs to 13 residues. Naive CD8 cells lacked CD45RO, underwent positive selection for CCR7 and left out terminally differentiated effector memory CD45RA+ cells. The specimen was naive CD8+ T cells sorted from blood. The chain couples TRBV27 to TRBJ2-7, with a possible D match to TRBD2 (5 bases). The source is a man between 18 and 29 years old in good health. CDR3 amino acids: CASSLTSGYEQYF. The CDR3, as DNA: TGTGCCAGCAGTTTGACCAGCGGCTACGAGCAGTACTTC.